This T cell receptor (beta chain) emerged from a study of cytomegalovirus exposure and HLA in healthy donors. Whole-study context: Early release data held 85 million or so unique TCRs from HLA-typed donors. Overall study results and limits: Indistinguishable V segments, including TRBV6-2 and TRBV6-3, were excluded. Immune exposure data for these donors was limited to CMV serostatus. In a later analysis, across HLA loci, associated TCR counts were highest for DRB1, lowest for HLA-C.

Amplification used 60 Vbeta primers and 13 Jbeta primers. Sequencing used immunoSEQ multiplex PCR; TCRdb keeps in-frame clones, though not all of them. The table has 150,000 to 200,000 clones, approximately 90% seen once; the top ten hold less than 1.3%. Germline V CDR1 and CDR2: SQVTM, ANQGSEA. The CDR3 runs to 12 residues. Trimming removed 7 bases from V and 3 bases from J, with 11 bases in between. About this clone: Antigen unknown.

The sample taken for sequencing was PBMCs. The origin of this receptor is a boy between 2 and 10 years old in good health and CMV-seronegative. This chain links TRBV29-1 with TRBJ2-3; weak D call: TRBD2 (5 bases). CDR3 amino acids: CSGRRGTDTQYF. In nucleotides, the CDR3 is TGCAGCGGACGTAGAGGGACAGATACGCAGTATTTT.